Listed here are 26 T cell receptor beta chains from one sample, sequenced in a study of cytomegalovirus exposure and HLA in healthy donors (dated by TCRdb to about 2017). Receptor libraries were prepared by the immunoSEQ multiplex PCR assay. For the multiplex PCR, a mixture combining 60 forward primers for TCR Vbeta segments and 13 reverse primers for TCR Jbeta segments was used. The immuneACCESS repertoire file appears here via TCRdb, limited to in-frame rearrangements. These files lack a portion of the clones; in checked studies, under half of the deficit traces to unresolved V genes, and the cause of the others is not known. Across this sample there are 150,000 to 200,000 clones, with 75% seen only once. The ten biggest clones cover about 3% of the sample. The sequencing sample was made of PBMCs. These receptors all come from a woman in her fifties or sixties in good health and CMV-seropositive.

The chain uses TRBV6-1 and TRBJ2-3; possible D gene TRBD2, 5 bases. This CDR3 region has 14 residues. V was shortened by 7 bases and J by 6 bases, with 17 bases between the two germline ends. Per germline, CDR1 MNHNS and CDR2 SASEGT. Here the CDR3 DNA reads TGTGCCAGCACCCCGGGGTGGGGTGCGGATACGCAGTATTTT. Translating it yields CASTPGWGADTQYF.

The chain is built from TRBV10-3 and TRBJ2-7; 8 nucleotides match TRBD1. After removal of 6 bases from V and 5 bases from J, the junction contained 6 bases not matched to a gene. The germline V gene encodes CDR1 ENHRY and CDR2 SYGVKD. The CDR3 totals 13 residues. CDR3: CAISETGAHEQYF. The CDR3 nucleotides are TGTGCCATCAGCGAGACAGGGGCTCACGAGCAGTACTTC.

The genes are TRBV18 and TRBJ1-2; D not resolved. Trimming removed 6 bases from V and 0 bases from J, with 14 bases in between. Germline values: CDR1 KGHSH, CDR2 LQKENI. The CDR3 loop spans 15 amino acids. The CDR3 loop is CASSPDIPPNYGYTF. CDR3 in DNA: TGTGCCAGCTCGCCAGACATTCCGCCTAACTATGGCTACACCTTC.

This chain uses TRBV7-8 with TRBJ1-5; tentative D call: TRBD1 (5 bases). CDR3 length: 15 residues. V shed 5 bases and J shed 0 bases, with 11 bases lying between them. Germline V CDR1 and CDR2: SGHVS, FQNEAQ. CDR3 nucleotides: TGTGCCAGCAGCCTGGGGCCTCATAGCAATCAGCCCCAGCATTTT. Its translation: CASSLGPHSNQPQHF.

Only one count was recorded for this clone. The rearrangement uses TRBV6-6 and TRBJ1-1; D gene ambiguous. From germline, CDR1 is MNHNY and CDR2 SVGAGI (reference sequence). Trimming shortened V by 0 bases and J by 5 bases, and 16 bases separated the two germline ends. The CDR3 covers 16 residues. CDR3 sequence reads: CASSYSRSAGETEAFF. The CDR3 DNA reads as TGTGCCAGCAGTTACTCGAGATCCGCGGGCGAGACTGAAGCTTTCTTT.

This rearrangement joins TRBV27 to TRBJ1-6, with TRBD1 identical over 10 bases. The CDR3 is made up of 16 amino acids. Germline-derived CDR1 and CDR2 are MNHEY and SMNVEV (reference sequence). J lost 7 bases, V lost 3 bases, and 6 bases had no gene match. The CDR3 bases are TGTGCCAGCAGTTTCGTTCCGGGACAGGGGAATTCACCCCTCCACTTT. This codes for CASSFVPGQGNSPLHF.

This clone showed up just once. CDR3 region: CASSSPLAGAYEQYF. Here the CDR3 DNA reads TGCGCCAGCAGCTCCCCTTTAGCGGGGGCCTACGAGCAGTACTTC. The chain combines TRBV5-1 with TRBJ2-7; 9 positions match TRBD2. Germline V gene sequence: CDR1 SGHRS, CDR2 YFSETQ. Losses at the gene ends were 3 bases for V and 2 bases for J; bases not matched to a gene: 6. CDR3 length: 15 amino acids.

The chain joins TRBV4-2 to TRBJ1-2, with D hard to call. The CDR3 has 13 amino acids. V was cut by 1 base and J by 7 bases, with 10 bases left in between. Germline CDR1 is LGHNA and CDR2 is YNFKEQ. As DNA, the CDR3 is TGTGCCAGCAGCCAAGTGAGTGGGCCTGGCTACACCTTC. Protein product: CASSQVSGPGYTF.

This chain joins TRBV5-1 and TRBJ2-5; 8 positions match TRBD2. Gene TRBJ2-7 matches the end of the DNA better, so the J call may be wrong. The germline CDR1 and CDR2 sequences are SGHRS and YFSETQ. This CDR3 comprises 14 residues. The CDR3 is CASSSGGARYEQYF. CDR3 DNA: TGCGCCAGCAGCTCGGGAGGGGCTAGGTACGAGCAGTACTTC.

This CDR3 reads CASSFRRGVSYGYTF. CDR3 DNA: TGTGCCAGCAGTTTTCGGCGGGGCGTTAGTTATGGCTACACCTTC. The chain recombines TRBV27 with TRBJ1-2; D may be TRBD1 (5 bases). The CDR3 consists of 15 residues. Germline V gene data show CDR1 as MNHEY and CDR2 as SMNVEV (reference sequence). Trimming shortened V by 3 bases and J by 5 bases, and 16 bases separated the two germline ends.

This rearrangement joins TRBV19 to TRBJ1-5, with D hard to call. Germline V gene lookup returns CDR1 LNHDA and CDR2 SQIVND (reference sequence). The CDR3 is made up of 15 amino acids. The ends were cut back, 5 bases at V and 9 bases at J, with 20 bases in the middle. For the CDR3, the DNA is TGTGCCAGTAGTCCGCTTTTCCCAAACCCGGGGCCCCAGCATTTT. This translates into CASSPLFPNPGPQHF.

This sequence joins TRBV5-1 and TRBJ1-3; perhaps TRBD1 as D (5 bases). This CDR3 has 15 residues. The germline V gene encodes CDR1 SGHRS and CDR2 YFSETQ. With 4 bases removed from V and 4 bases from J, the gap between germline ends came to 15 bases. The CDR3 sequence is CASSPTTQGGNTIYF. DNA for the CDR3: TGCGCCAGCAGCCCAACGACTCAGGGAGGAAACACCATATATTTT.

V and J are TRBV18 and TRBJ2-3, with 11 bases fitting TRBD2. Germline V lookup: CDR1 KGHSH, CDR2 LQKENI. This CDR3 is 16 amino acids long. V was pared by 2 bases and J by 3 bases, with 4 bases of the junction left unmatched. This chain's CDR3 is CASSPVTSGETDTQYF. The DNA of the CDR3 is TGTGCCAGCTCACCAGTGACTAGCGGGGAAACAGATACGCAGTATTTT.

The rearrangement links TRBV5-1 to TRBJ1-6, with D possibly matching TRBD1 (6 bases). The CDR3 length is 15 residues. Per germline, CDR1 SGHRS and CDR2 YFSETQ. Trimming left V 0 bases short and J 8 bases short, with 12 bases between. CDR3 region: CASSLVGRGYSPLHF. The CDR3 region has the DNA TGCGCCAGCAGCTTGGTGGGTAGGGGGTATTCACCCCTCCACTTT.

The chain employs TRBV30 and TRBJ2-7; 8 bases agree with TRBD1. In germline, CDR1 is GTSNPN, CDR2 SVGIG (reference sequence). This CDR3 comprises 14 residues. Trimming removed 0 bases from V and 8 bases from J; junction bases left unmatched: 9. CDR3 sequence reads: CAWSVPGGERQQYF. The CDR3, as DNA: TGTGCCTGGAGTGTACCAGGGGGCGAACGACAGCAGTACTTC.

V usage is TRBV15 and J usage is TRBJ1-6, with D hard to call. CDR1 is LNHNV and CDR2 is YYDKDF in the germline V gene (reference sequence). The CDR3 loop spans 12 amino acids. The germline V and J ends were trimmed by 3 bases and 10 bases, with 7 bases remaining between them. The CDR3 here is CATSRRLSPLHF. In nucleotides, the CDR3 is TGTGCCACCAGCAGGAGATTATCACCCCTCCACTTT.

A word on this clone: Distinct nucleotide sequences in the sample also encode this CDR3. This chain uses TRBV6-1 with TRBJ1-2, with TRBD1 matching over 7 bases. Trimming at V came to 6 bases and at J to 4 bases, leaving 8 bases not matched to a gene. CDR1 and CDR2 (germline): MNHNS, SASEGT. The CDR3 runs 14 residues. The DNA of the CDR3 is TGTGCCAGCAGCGCCAGGGACAGTGCCTATGGCTACACCTTC. The encoded protein is CASSARDSAYGYTF.

The chain recombines TRBV6-1 with TRBJ2-7, with 8 nucleotides matching TRBD2. The trim removed 7 bases at V and 4 bases at J, leaving 12 bases unmatched. CDR1 is MNHNS, CDR2 SASEGT, per germline. The CDR3 is made up of 15 amino acids. The CDR3 DNA reads as TGTGCCAGCACACCCCAAGCGGGGGCCGAATACGAGCAGTACTTC. This encodes CASTPQAGAEYEQYF.

V usage is TRBV11-2 and J usage is TRBJ2-7, with TRBD2 matching 7 bases. Germline V gene data show CDR1 as SGHAT and CDR2 as FQNNGV. CDR3 length: 15 amino acids. V shed 4 bases, J shed 5 bases, and the junction held 11 bases outside the gene matches. This CDR3 is CASSSPWDAGDEQYF. CDR3 bases: TGTGCCAGCAGCTCACCTTGGGACGCGGGGGACGAGCAGTACTTC.

The CDR3 sequence is CASSPQRAQGLGTEAFF. CDR3 nucleotide sequence: TGTGCCAGCTCACCTCAACGGGCACAGGGGCTGGGAACTGAAGCTTTCTTT. The J gene is TRBJ1-1, the V gene TRBV18, with TRBD1 matching over 7 bases. J gave up 5 bases and V 3 bases, and 15 bases lay outside the gene matches. Germline V gene lookup returns CDR1 KGHSH and CDR2 LQKENI. The CDR3 has 17 residues.

The chain is built from TRBV18 and TRBJ2-1; D is ambiguous. Looked up from germline, CDR1 is KGHSH and CDR2 is LQKENI. V was pared by 2 bases and J by 8 bases, with 4 bases between. This CDR3 contains 11 residues. CDR3 loop: CASSPIDEQFF. Here the CDR3 DNA reads TGTGCCAGCTCACCAATCGATGAGCAGTTCTTC.

The gene calls are TRBV30 and TRBJ1-2; tentatively, D is TRBD1 (6 bases). The germline V gene encodes CDR1 GTSNPN and CDR2 SVGIG (reference sequence). The CDR3 is made up of 17 amino acids. Trimming shortened V by 0 bases and J by 0 bases, and 17 bases separated the two germline ends. The CDR3 DNA reads TGTGCCTGGAGTGTTAGGGGCAGGGGTACATCTAACTATGGCTACACCTTC. Translation: CAWSVRGRGTSNYGYTF.

The J gene is TRBJ1-2, the V gene TRBV5-6, with TRBD1 matching 8 bases. Trimming at V came to 4 bases and at J to 1 base, leaving 3 bases not matched to a gene. CDR1 and CDR2 from the germline V gene are SGHDT and YYEEEE. CDR3 size: 14 residues. CDR3 sequence (DNA): TGTGCCAGCAGCCCAGGACAGGGTAACTATGGCTACACCTTC. This codes for CASSPGQGNYGYTF.

This sequence joins TRBV5-8 and TRBJ1-2; weak D call: TRBD1 (5 bases). Trimming stripped 4 bases from V and 1 base from J, with 17 bases between. Germline values: CDR1 SGHTS, CDR2 YDEGEE. The CDR3 extends over 16 amino acids. For the CDR3, the DNA is TGTGCCAGCAGCCTGGGGGGAACAGGCGTTAACTATGGCTACACCTTC. It codes for CASSLGGTGVNYGYTF.

The chain combines TRBV9 with TRBJ1-2; 8 positions match TRBD1. This CDR3 is built from 14 residues. Losses at the gene ends were 6 bases for V and 8 bases for J; bases not matched to a gene: 12. The V gene's germline CDR1 is SGDLS and CDR2 YYNGEE. CDR3 DNA: TGTGCCAGCACGCAACAGGGGGGATATGAAGGCTACACCTTC. This codes for CASTQQGGYEGYTF. The full variable domain, completed using reference TRBV9 and TRBJ1-2, is DSGVTQTPKHLITATGQRVTLRCSPRSGDLSVYWYQQSLDQGLQFLIQYYNGEERAKGNILERFSAQQFPDLHSELNLSSLELGDSALYFCASTQQGGYEGYTFGSGTRLTVV.

This clone has just a few counts. The chain is built from TRBV7-3 and TRBJ2-1; TRBD2 matches at 8 bases. CDR1 and CDR2 (germline): SGHTA, FQGTGA. Unmatched junction bases numbered 12, after V lost 2 bases and J lost 12 bases. The CDR3 consists of 15 residues. This CDR3 is CASSLLSGGGFGQFF. The CDR3 nucleotides read TGTGCCAGCAGCTTATTAAGCGGGGGAGGGTTTGGGCAGTTCTTC.